What follows are 3 T cell receptor beta chains derived from one specimen sequenced in a study of CD8+ T cells in alopecia areata. RNA extraction and reverse transcription yielded cDNA as sequencing template. Only in-frame clones appear in the TCRdb table, and some are missing; sequencing was by immunoSEQ multiplex PCR. The sample consists of approximately 99,000 clones, almost 60% of them appearing once. Sequenced material: CD8+ T cells sorted from blood. The receptors come from a human donor in good health.

This chain links TRBV15 with TRBJ2-3; D tentatively fits TRBD1 or TRBD2 (6 bases each). This CDR3 contains 16 residues. Germline V gene sequence: CDR1 LNHNV, CDR2 YYDKDF (reference sequence). V lost 3 bases and J 1 base, leaving 14 bases between the germline ends. CDR3 protein: CATSSSLGGRTDTQYF. The CDR3 bases are TGTGCCACCAGCAGCTCGCTCGGGGGCCGCACAGATACGCAGTATTTT.

The chain has TRBV27 and TRBJ1-2; D is unresolved. Trimming left V 6 bases short and J 3 bases short, with 11 bases between. Germline CDR1 is MNHEY and CDR2 is SMNVEV (reference sequence). The CDR3 totals 13 residues. This CDR3 reads CASSLDGYYGYTF. DNA for the CDR3: TGTGCCAGCAGCCTGGACGGATACTATGGCTACACCTTC.

The CDR3 nucleotides are TGTGCCAGCAGCTTGGGGTCCGGGTTTTCACATGGCTACACCTTC. It is translated as CASSLGSGFSHGYTF. The chain carries TRBV5-6 and TRBJ1-2; D remains unclear. The CDR3 is 15 residues long. The germline V and J ends were trimmed by 0 bases and 6 bases, with 15 bases remaining between them. In germline, CDR1 is SGHDT, CDR2 YYEEEE.